One sample yielded the 17 T cell receptor beta chains listed below, sequenced in a study of cytomegalovirus exposure and HLA in healthy donors. PCR involved 60 Vbeta and 13 Jbeta primers. Assay: immunoSEQ multiplex PCR; the TCRdb copy retains only in-frame clones and omits some. The repertoire holds about 150,000 clones, about 84% seen once, with roughly 3.4% in the top ten. The sample consisted of PBMCs. These receptors all stem from a male donor in good health and CMV-seronegative.

In regard to this clone: Relative to the germline gene, one junction end is altered; a read error may explain this. The V gene is TRBV7-9, the J gene TRBJ1-1; D is ambiguous. The CDR3 loop spans 15 amino acids. Germline loops: CDR1 SEHNR, CDR2 FQNEAQ (reference sequence). The CDR3 DNA reads TGTTCCAGCAGCTTAGCTCGGGGAGAGAACACTGAAGCTTTCTTT. Translated: CSSSLARGENTEAFF. Together with reference TRBV7-9 and TRBJ1-1, the CDR3 gives the full variable domain: DTGVSQNPRHKITKRGQNVTFRCDPISEHNRLYWYRQTLGQGPEFLTYFQNEAQLEKSRLLSDRFSAERPKGSFSTLEIQRTEQGDSAMYLCSSSLARGENTEAFFGQGTRLTVV.

V gene TRBV19 combines with J gene TRBJ2-7, with TRBD1 identical over 7 bases. The CDR3 loop spans 13 amino acids. V was pared by 5 bases and J by 2 bases, with 3 bases of the junction left unmatched. Germline lookup yields CDR1 LNHDA and CDR2 SQIVND (reference sequence). The CDR3 bases are TGTGCCAGTAGTCGTGGGACAGCCTACGAGCAGTACTTC. This codes for CASSRGTAYEQYF.

For this clone: The junction departs from the called germline gene at one end, perhaps through a read error. V and J are TRBV7-9 and TRBJ2-7, with D tentatively TRBD1 (6 bases). The CDR3 is 18 residues long. CDR1 is SEHNR, CDR2 FQNEAQ, per germline (reference sequence). The CDR3 DNA sequence: TGTTCCAGCAGCTTGGGCCCTCAAGCAGGGGCGAGTTACCACGAGCAGTACTTC. It encodes CSSSLGPQAGASYHEQYF.

This clone was seen a handful of times. J is TRBJ2-1 and V is TRBV5-1; D is perhaps TRBD2 (6 bases). Per the germline V gene, CDR1 is SGHRS and CDR2 is YFSETQ. CDR3 size: 12 residues. V was cut by 6 bases and J by 5 bases, with 9 bases left in between. The CDR3 loop is CASMGGNNEQFF. In DNA, the CDR3 is TGCGCCAGCATGGGGGGAAACAATGAGCAGTTCTTC. The variable domain in full, with the rest retrieved from reference TRBV5-1 and TRBJ2-1, is KAGVTQTPRYLIKTRGQQVTLSCSPISGHRSVSWYQQTPGQGLQFLFEYFSETQRNKGNFPGRFSGRQFSNSRSEMNVSTLELGDSALYLCASMGGNNEQFFGPGTRLTVL.

The V gene is TRBV28, the J gene TRBJ2-2; 9 nucleotides match TRBD2. Germline values: CDR1 MDHEN, CDR2 SYDVKM. This CDR3 spans 17 amino acids. The junction had 11 bases not matched to a gene; V was cut back by 5 bases and J by 4 bases. The CDR3 is CASSTPIAGAFTGELFF. The CDR3 bases are TGTGCCAGCAGTACTCCAATAGCGGGAGCTTTCACCGGGGAGCTGTTTTTT.

This clone was seen only a few times. The rearrangement joins TRBV25-1 to TRBJ2-7; TRBD1 might be the D (6 bases). Trimming pared 3 bases from V and 4 bases from J, leaving 13 bases between. This CDR3 is 14 amino acids long. The V gene's germline CDR1 is MGHDK and CDR2 SYGVNS. In DNA, the CDR3 is TGTGCCAGCAGTGATACGGGACATTCTTACGAGCAGTACTTC. Translated: CASSDTGHSYEQYF.

This chain connects TRBV7-6 to TRBJ2-5; 8 nucleotides line up with TRBD1. From germline, CDR1 is SGHVS and CDR2 FNYEAQ. After removal of 6 bases from V and 4 bases from J, the junction contained 4 bases not matched to a gene. This CDR3 region has 13 residues. The CDR3 spells CASSPDRGETQYF. CDR3 DNA: TGTGCCAGCAGTCCCGACAGGGGAGAGACCCAGTACTTC.

The chain carries TRBV19 and TRBJ2-5; weak D call: TRBD1 (6 bases). V gave up 5 bases and J gave up 0 bases, with 10 bases separating them. The CDR3 spans 14 residues. Per the germline V gene, CDR1 is LNHDA and CDR2 is SQIVND (reference sequence). The CDR3 DNA is TGTGCCAGTAGTTCAGGGGCAAACCAAGAGACCCAGTACTTC. Encoded protein: CASSSGANQETQYF.

The rearrangement uses TRBV7-6 and TRBJ2-5; D may be TRBD1 (6 bases). The end of the DNA fits TRBJ2-7 better, so the J call may be wrong. In germline, CDR1 is SGHVS, CDR2 FNYEAQ. The CDR3 runs 13 residues. The CDR3 bases are TGTGCCAGCAGCTTAAGGGGGTCCTACGAGCAGTACTTC. Residues: CASSLRGSYEQYF.

CDR3 sequence (DNA): TGTGCCAGCAGTTTACAGGTCCCCTACGAGCAGTACTTC. It encodes CASSLQVPYEQYF. The V and J genes are TRBV28 and TRBJ2-7; the D is unclear. Germline V CDR1 and CDR2: MDHEN, SYDVKM. CDR3 length: 13 residues. Trimming left V 2 bases short and J 2 bases short, with 7 bases between.

The chain links TRBV28 to TRBJ2-7, with D uncertain. CDR3 length: 16 residues. Trimming left V 3 bases short and J 0 bases short, with 15 bases between. Germline assignment: CDR1 MDHEN and CDR2 SYDVKM. Written as DNA, the CDR3 is TGTGCCAGCAGTTTTGCTCTAGAGCTGCTCTCCTACGAGCAGTACTTC. Translation: CASSFALELLSYEQYF.

The chain carries TRBV7-9 and TRBJ1-1; D unclear. The CDR3 consists of 14 residues. Per germline, CDR1 SEHNR and CDR2 FQNEAQ (reference sequence). V lost 2 bases and J lost 2, with 9 bases in between. Written as DNA, the CDR3 is TGTGCCAGCAGCTTAACTCGGGATAACACTGAAGCTTTCTTT. Its translation is CASSLTRDNTEAFF.

This clone was counted once. The chain joins TRBV6-1 to TRBJ2-7, with a tentative D call TRBD2 (6 bases). V gave up 8 bases and J gave up 4 bases, with 12 bases separating them. The CDR3 runs 12 residues. Germline V gene data show CDR1 as MNHNS and CDR2 as SASEGT. CDR3 sequence reads: CASDTSLYEQYF. In DNA, the CDR3 is TGTGCCAGCGATACTAGCCTTTACGAGCAGTACTTC.

This chain uses TRBV28 with TRBJ2-5, with 7 bases lining up with TRBD2. CDR3 size: 14 residues. Germline lookup yields CDR1 MDHEN and CDR2 SYDVKM. V was pared by 5 bases and J by 2 bases, with 5 bases of the junction left unmatched. The CDR3 here is CASSLAGEQETQYF. CDR3 DNA: TGTGCCAGCAGTCTCGCGGGAGAACAAGAGACCCAGTACTTC.

The chain is built from TRBV5-1 and TRBJ1-2, with 10 positions matching TRBD1. The CDR3 covers 15 residues. Germline loops: CDR1 SGHRS, CDR2 YFSETQ. J was trimmed by 7 bases and V by 0 bases; bases with no gene match: 6. Here the CDR3 reads CASSLEGQGVGGYTF. The CDR3 DNA sequence: TGCGCCAGCAGCTTGGAAGGACAGGGGGTAGGTGGCTACACCTTC.

The rearrangement joins TRBV7-2 to TRBJ2-3, with 7 positions matching TRBD1. Germline CDR1 is SGHTA and CDR2 is FQGNSA. Trimming cost V 4 bases and J 6 bases; bases outside gene matches: 13. This CDR3 is built from 16 residues. As DNA, the CDR3 is TGTGCCAGCAGCTCACAACGGAGACAGGGAAGGGATACGCAGTATTTT. Translated, it gives CASSSQRRQGRDTQYF.

This clone has a handful of counts. The chain employs TRBV28 and TRBJ1-1, with D unclear. The CDR3 extends over 15 amino acids. V gave up 3 bases and J gave up 0 bases, with 11 bases separating them. The germline V gene encodes CDR1 MDHEN and CDR2 SYDVKM. CDR3 amino acids: CASSLAGSLNTEAFF. CDR3 nucleotide sequence: TGTGCCAGCAGTTTGGCAGGCAGCTTGAACACTGAAGCTTTCTTT.